Shown below are 20 T cell receptor beta chains from a single sample sequenced in a study of human T cells and chemical hapten exposure. In TCRdb, the RACE reads were re-called with MiXCR into one record per CDR3 protein. The table records roughly 150,000 distinct CDR3 sequences, about a quarter of them present only once. The time point here: patch test 3, about 24 weeks after DPC sensitization. Treatment meaning: therapeutic diphenylcyclopropenone sensitization with weekly scalp DPC. Sequenced material: whole blood, taken in connection with sensitization to the hapten diphenylcyclopropenone (DPC). The receptors were sampled from a woman aged 18 to 35 with alopecia areata. Some clones in this sample may be carry-over from other donors' samples.

This clonotype has a handful of counts. The chain links TRBV20-1 to TRBJ2-1, with D tentatively TRBD2 (6 bases). Trimming shortened V by 3 bases and J by 14 bases, and 8 bases separated the two germline ends. Germline V gives CDR1 DFQATT, CDR2 SNEGSKA (reference sequence). The CDR3 covers 9 residues. CDR3 sequence: CSASGEEFF. The CDR3 nucleotides are TGCAGTGCTAGCGGGGAGGAGTTCTTC.

This chain links TRBV15 with TRBJ2-7; TRBD2 agrees at 7 bases. With 0 bases clipped from V and 6 bases from J, the junction kept 8 bases outside the gene matches. Germline-derived CDR1 and CDR2 are LNHNV and YYDKDF (reference sequence). The CDR3 sequence is 15 residues long. CDR3 region: CATSRDLLTGGEQYF. The CDR3 nucleotides read TGTGCCACCAGCAGAGATTTGCTAACGGGAGGCGAGCAGTACTTC. The whole variable domain, remainder taken from reference TRBV15 and TRBJ2-7, is DAMVIQNPRYQVTQFGKPVTLSCSQTLNHNVMYWYQQKSSQAPKLLFHYYDKDFNNEADTPDNFQSRRPNTSFCFLDIRSPGLGDTAMYLCATSRDLLTGGEQYFGPGTRLTVT.

This chain links TRBV7-9 with TRBJ1-2; no clear D. Trimming stripped 1 base from V and 7 bases from J, with 7 bases between. The CDR3 spans 12 residues. Germline CDR1 SEHNR, CDR2 FQNEAQ (reference sequence). The CDR3 reads CASSLEGFGYTF. The CDR3 DNA follows: TGTGCCAGCAGCTTAGAGGGCTTTGGCTACACCTTC.

A few counts support this clonotype. The chain recombines TRBV14 with TRBJ2-1; no definite D call. V was shortened by 0 bases and J by 5 bases, with 11 bases between the two germline ends. Germline V gives CDR1 SGHDN, CDR2 FVKESK. This CDR3 region has 15 residues. The CDR3 reads CASSQDSGGDNEQFF. The CDR3 DNA sequence: TGTGCCAGCAGCCAAGATTCGGGCGGAGACAATGAGCAGTTCTTC.

The V gene is TRBV9, the J gene TRBJ2-3, with TRBD1 identical over 8 bases. CDR3 length: 16 amino acids. V lost 3 bases to trimming and J lost 2 bases; unmatched junction nucleotides: 8. Per germline, CDR1 SGDLS and CDR2 YYNGEE. Written as DNA, the CDR3 is TGTGCCAGCAGCGGGGACAGGCCGATCCTCACAGATACGCAGTATTTT. Translated: CASSGDRPILTDTQYF. Combining the CDR3 with reference TRBV9 and TRBJ2-3 gives the whole variable domain DSGVTQTPKHLITATGQRVTLRCSPRSGDLSVYWYQQSLDQGLQFLIQYYNGEERAKGNILERFSAQQFPDLHSELNLSSLELGDSALYFCASSGDRPILTDTQYFGPGTRLTVL.

This sequence joins TRBV9 and TRBJ2-1, with 12 bases lining up with TRBD2. This CDR3 spans 18 amino acids. The germline gives CDR1 SGDLS, CDR2 YYNGEE. The junction had 7 bases not matched to a gene; V was cut back by 3 bases and J by 0 bases. CDR3 DNA: TGTGCCAGCAGCGAGAGACTAGCGGGGGTTAGCTCCTACAATGAGCAGTTCTTC. It translates to CASSERLAGVSSYNEQFF.

This clonotype was recorded a few times. The gene calls are TRBV20-1 and TRBJ1-1; no clear D. The CDR3 sequence is 12 residues long. The germline gives CDR1 DFQATT, CDR2 SNEGSKA (reference sequence). V was shortened by 1 base and J by 4 bases, with 7 bases between the two germline ends. CDR3 sequence: CSARVGSTEAFF. As DNA, the CDR3 is TGCAGTGCTAGAGTCGGGAGCACTGAAGCTTTCTTT.

The genes are TRBV6-6 and TRBJ2-2, with D possibly TRBD1 on 7 matching bases. Germline loops: CDR1 MNHNY, CDR2 SVGAGI (reference sequence). The ends were cut back, 4 bases at V and 8 bases at J, with 14 bases in the middle. CDR3 size: 14 residues. As DNA, the CDR3 is TGTGCCAGCAGTTTCCCAGGGGGGCGAGGGGAGCTGTTTTTT. This sequence encodes CASSFPGGRGELFF.

In this sample, this clonotype turned up a few times. CDR3 DNA sequence: TGCGCCAGCAGGGAGCAGGGCACAGATACGCAGTATTTT. Translated, it gives CASREQGTDTQYF. The chain recombines TRBV4-1 with TRBJ2-3; D not resolved. The CDR3 is 13 amino acids. Germline loops: CDR1 MGHRA, CDR2 YSYEKL. V lost 6 bases, J lost 1 base, and 8 bases lay in between.

There are a few counts of this clonotype. The gene calls are TRBV6-2 or TRBV6-3 and TRBJ2-3; D possibly corresponds to TRBD2 (6 bases). The CDR3 is 14 amino acids. Per the germline V gene, CDR1 is MNHEY and CDR2 is SVGEGT. Between the trimmed V and J ends, which lost 7 bases and 0 bases, there was a span of 11 bases. The CDR3 sequence is CASTTGLSTDTQYF. CDR3 coding DNA: TGTGCCAGCACTACGGGACTCAGCACAGATACGCAGTATTTT.

The J gene is TRBJ1-2, the V gene TRBV2; 7 bases fit TRBD1. From germline, CDR1 is SNHLY and CDR2 FYNNEI. This CDR3 is built from 13 residues. J lost 8 bases, V lost 7 bases, and 10 bases had no gene match. The CDR3 spells CASTAGQLDGYTF. Here the CDR3 DNA reads TGTGCCAGCACCGCGGGACAGTTAGACGGCTACACCTTC.

This clonotype came up a few times. The chain is built from TRBV6-2 or TRBV6-3 and TRBJ2-3; tentatively, D is TRBD2 (6 bases). CDR1 is MNHEY, CDR2 SVGEGT, per germline. CDR3 length equals 16 residues. The V end was cut by 3 bases, the J end by 5 bases, with 18 bases between. CDR3 loop: CASSYADGSGIDTQYF. Here the CDR3 DNA reads TGTGCCAGCAGTTATGCGGACGGGAGTGGGATAGATACGCAGTATTTT.

Only a few counts were recorded for this clonotype. The CDR3 DNA is TGTGCCAGCAGCGAACAGGGCGGTACGCAGTATTTT. It codes for CASSEQGGTQYF. The chain joins TRBV9 to TRBJ2-3, with D possibly being TRBD1 (6 bases). The V gene lost 3 bases and the J gene lost 8 bases, with 10 bases spanning the gap. The CDR3 has 12 amino acids. CDR1 is SGDLS and CDR2 is YYNGEE in the germline V gene.

This clonotype was seen only a few times. The chain is built from TRBV2 and TRBJ2-1; 7 bases match TRBD1. This CDR3 comprises 15 residues. Trimming removed 2 bases from V and 2 bases from J; junction bases left unmatched: 3. Looked up from germline, CDR1 is SNHLY and CDR2 is FYNNEI. The CDR3 loop reads CASSEQGVPYNEQFF. CDR3 DNA: TGTGCCAGCAGTGAACAGGGGGTCCCCTACAATGAGCAGTTCTTC.

The V call is TRBV10-3, the J call TRBJ2-7, with 8 bases aligning to TRBD1. The CDR3 consists of 14 residues. Germline V gene lookup returns CDR1 ENHRY and CDR2 SYGVKD. Trimming took 0 bases from V and 3 from J; bases not matched to a gene: 1. This chain's CDR3 is CAISESDRDYEQYF. CDR3 DNA: TGTGCCATCAGTGAGTCGGACAGGGACTACGAGCAGTACTTC.

This chain uses TRBV4-2 with TRBJ2-1; TRBD1 agrees at 12 bases. Per the germline V gene, CDR1 is LGHNA and CDR2 is YNFKEQ. This CDR3 has 18 amino acids. The V segment lost 0 bases and the J segment 6 bases; nucleotides outside the gene matches: 9. The DNA for the CDR3 is TGTGCCAGCAGCCAAGACGGAGGGACAGGGGGCTTCGGCAATGAGCAGTTCTTC. Translated, it gives CASSQDGGTGGFGNEQFF.

In its sample, this clonotype was seen a few times. The genes are TRBV7-9 and TRBJ2-1, with D perhaps matching TRBD2 (6 bases). The V and J ends lost 3 bases and 13 bases respectively, with 13 bases between them. This CDR3 is 12 amino acids long. The germline V gene encodes CDR1 SEHNR and CDR2 FQNEAQ (reference sequence). CDR3 bases: TGTGCCAGCAGCTTGGTACTAGCCCCCCAGTTCTTC. This gives the protein CASSLVLAPQFF.

In nucleotides, the CDR3 is TGTGCCAGCAGCTTGAGCCCTAGCGGGGGGCAAGATACGCAGTATTTT. It is translated as CASSLSPSGGQDTQYF. This chain connects TRBV7-2 to TRBJ2-3; 11 nucleotides match TRBD2. Trimming at V came to 3 bases and at J to 5 bases, leaving 7 bases not matched to a gene. Germline lookup yields CDR1 SGHTA and CDR2 FQGNSA. The CDR3 sequence is 16 residues long.

This clonotype has only a few counts. This rearrangement joins TRBV6-5 to TRBJ2-2; D gene uncertain. Germline V gives CDR1 MNHEY, CDR2 SVGAGI. V lost 6 bases, J lost 6 bases, and 14 bases lay in between. This CDR3 contains 14 residues. The DNA of the CDR3 is TGTGCCAGCAGCCCTCTCCGCGCGGCCGGGGAGCTGTTTTTT. This sequence encodes CASSPLRAAGELFF.

The CDR3 sequence is CASSLPSGSPYEQYF. The DNA of the CDR3 is TGTGCCAGCAGTCTACCTAGCGGGAGCCCCTACGAGCAGTACTTC. J is TRBJ2-7 and V is TRBV6-5; 10 bases agree with TRBD2. The CDR3 sequence is 15 residues long. The V gene end was trimmed by 5 bases and the J gene end by 2 bases; junction bases not matched to a gene: 6. Germline V gives CDR1 MNHEY, CDR2 SVGAGI.